This TCR beta chain appears in the sequencing data of a study of response to subunit inactivated influenza vaccine. Whole-study findings and limits: Few new T cells, the authors suggested, are recruited by each seasonal influenza vaccination.

TCRdb fed the RT-PCR reads into MiXCR, producing one record per CDR3 protein. The top ten clones hold roughly 10% of a sample with over 750,000 distinct CDR3 sequences, roughly 20% of them seen once. As regards this clonotype: The antigen is unknown.

The sample in question was PBMCs from blood, obtained more than 4 days after vaccination. This TCR was recovered from a man aged 50-59 years who received an inactivated influenza vaccine.

The DNA of the CDR3 is TGCAGTGCTAGAGATCTAGCGGGGGCAGAGACCCAGTACTTC. It yields the protein CSARDLAGAETQYF. J is TRBJ2-5 and V is TRBV20-1, with 10 bases lining up with TRBD2. The CDR3 spans 14 residues. Germline assignment: CDR1 DFQATT and CDR2 SNEGSKA (reference sequence). V shed 0 bases and J 4 bases; nucleotides not matched to a gene: 2.